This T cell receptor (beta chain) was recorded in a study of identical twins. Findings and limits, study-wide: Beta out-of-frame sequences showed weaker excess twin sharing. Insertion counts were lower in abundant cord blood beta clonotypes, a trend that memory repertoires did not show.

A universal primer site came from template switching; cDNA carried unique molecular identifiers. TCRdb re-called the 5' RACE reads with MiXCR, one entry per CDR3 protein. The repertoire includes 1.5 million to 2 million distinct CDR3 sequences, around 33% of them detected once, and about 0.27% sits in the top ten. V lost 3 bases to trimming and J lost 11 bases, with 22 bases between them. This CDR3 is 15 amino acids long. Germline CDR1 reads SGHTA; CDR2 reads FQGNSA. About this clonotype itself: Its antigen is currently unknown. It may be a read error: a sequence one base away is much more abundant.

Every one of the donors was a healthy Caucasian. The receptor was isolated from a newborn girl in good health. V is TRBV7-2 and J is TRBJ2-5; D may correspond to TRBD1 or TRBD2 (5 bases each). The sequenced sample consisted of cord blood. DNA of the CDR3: TGTGCCAGCAGCTTTATTTTCCCGGGGCCCAATGAGCAGTACTTC. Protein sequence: CASSFIFPGPNEQYF.